This T cell receptor (beta chain) is from a study of identical twins. Germline CDR1 DFQATT, CDR2 SNEGSKA (reference sequence). V was clipped by 5 bases and J by 10 bases, with 23 bases between them. The CDR3 is 14 amino acids. A universal primer site was incorporated via template switching, and the cDNA contained unique molecular identifiers. TCRdb reanalysed the 5' RACE reads using MiXCR and keeps one entry per CDR3 protein. Of around 340,000 distinct CDR3 sequences listed, 10% to 15% are singletons. This sample was shared with a second study, whose subject was yellow fever vaccine responses in identical twins.

This chain joins TRBV20-1 and TRBJ1-1; D is possibly TRBD1 (5 bases). The sequence was collected from a woman under 30 in good health. Sequenced: CD8+ T cells sorted from blood. The CDR3 loop reads CSAPGGWAQGRAFF. In nucleotides, the CDR3 is TGCAGTGCTCCGGGGGGATGGGCCCAAGGGAGAGCTTTCTTT.